Presented here are 9 T cell receptor beta chains from one specimen sequenced in a study of T cells and Merkel cell carcinoma outcomes. Profiled with immunoSEQ multiplex PCR; TCRdb holds only in-frame clones, not every one. The sample has about 15,000 clones; roughly 92% are singletons. The sequencing sample was made of tumor tissue from Merkel cell carcinoma. The receptors were sampled from a human donor with Merkel cell carcinoma.

The CDR3, as DNA: TGTGCCAGCAGTCCATGGGGCAGGGAGGGCTATGGCTACACCTTC. The encoded protein is CASSPWGREGYGYTF. This rearrangement joins TRBV27 to TRBJ1-2, with D perhaps matching TRBD1 (5 bases). The CDR3 consists of 15 residues. V dropped 5 bases and J dropped 4 bases, with 17 bases sitting between them. CDR1 is MNHEY, CDR2 SMNVEV, per germline (reference sequence).

J is TRBJ2-5 and V is TRBV5-1, with D perhaps TRBD1 or TRBD2 (5 bases each). V was pared by 3 bases and J by 8 bases, with 20 bases between. The germline V gene has CDR1 SGHRS and CDR2 YFSETQ. This CDR3 is 15 amino acids long. In DNA form, the CDR3 reads TGCGCCAGCAGCTCCACAGGAATGTATCGGGAAACCCAGTACTTC. It encodes CASSSTGMYRETQYF.

J is TRBJ1-2 and V is TRBV5-4, with D perhaps TRBD1 (5 bases). The V end lost 5 bases, the J end lost 6 bases, and 17 bases lay between the germline ends. Germline V CDR1 and CDR2: SGHNT, YYREEE (reference sequence). The CDR3 runs to 14 residues. CDR3 amino acids: CASSIRQSRDGYTF. The CDR3 DNA reads TGTGCCAGCAGTATTCGACAGAGTAGGGATGGCTACACCTTC.

The V gene is TRBV7-2, the J gene TRBJ1-6; no reliable D call. Trimming left V 5 bases short and J 6 bases short, with 11 bases between. The CDR3 is made up of 14 amino acids. Germline V gives CDR1 SGHTA, CDR2 FQGNSA. As DNA, the CDR3 is TGTGCCAGCAGCGTCGAGGCTGGTAATTCACCCCTCCACTTT. Residues: CASSVEAGNSPLHF.

The chain employs TRBV13 and TRBJ2-7, with D uncertain. CDR1 PRHDT and CDR2 FYEKMQ come from the germline V gene (reference sequence). This CDR3 region has 14 residues. The ends were cut back, 4 bases at V and 0 bases at J, with 10 bases in the middle. This CDR3 is CASSWPDGSYEQYF. CDR3 sequence (DNA): TGTGCCAGCAGCTGGCCGGACGGCTCCTACGAGCAGTACTTC.

The CDR3 loop reads CASSTPRDRADTEAFF. The CDR3, as DNA: TGTGCCAGCAGTACCCCAAGGGACAGGGCCGACACTGAAGCTTTCTTT. The rearrangement links TRBV6-6 to TRBJ1-1; TRBD1 agrees at 9 bases. CDR1 and CDR2 from the germline V gene are MNHNY and SVGAGI (reference sequence). After removal of 5 bases from V and 3 bases from J, the junction contained 10 bases not matched to a gene. The CDR3 sequence is 16 residues long.

The V gene is TRBV7-3, the J gene TRBJ2-1; D gene uncertain. This CDR3 is built from 14 residues. Germline V gene lookup returns CDR1 SGHTA and CDR2 FQGTGA. The V gene lost 2 bases and the J gene lost 0 bases, with 5 bases spanning the gap. In DNA, the CDR3 is TGTGCCAGCAGCTTAGACCTCTCCTACAATGAGCAGTTCTTC. It codes for CASSLDLSYNEQFF.

This chain connects TRBV4-1 to TRBJ1-2; 7 bases line up with TRBD1. The V gene's germline CDR1 is MGHRA and CDR2 YSYEKL. CDR3 length: 14 residues. Trimming cost V 0 bases and J 5 bases; bases outside gene matches: 3. The CDR3 spells CASSQDTGAYGYTF. CDR3 nucleotide sequence: TGCGCCAGCAGCCAAGACACAGGGGCATATGGCTACACCTTC.

There are a few counts of this clone. CDR3 nucleotide sequence: TGCGCCAGCAGCCCCCAGGGGGTTCTCGCAGATACGCAGTATTTT. Protein sequence: CASSPQGVLADTQYF. The genes are TRBV5-1 and TRBJ2-3, with 7 bases fitting TRBD1. Germline V CDR1 and CDR2: SGHRS, YFSETQ. CDR3 length: 15 amino acids. V gave up 4 bases and J gave up 4 bases; unmatched junction bases: 9.